This entry is about one TCR beta chain. What it binds is unknown. Using its own MiXCR run on the 5' RACE reads, TCRdb lists one record per CDR3 protein. The sample includes around 390,000 distinct CDR3 sequences, about a fifth seen only once; the top ten take less than 20%. This specimen belongs to a study of CD8 T cells in ankylosing spondylitis. Study conclusions and caveats: Characteristic of ankylosing spondylitis blood, it appeared, was a TCR beta motif comprising about eight highly homologous variants. Matched synovial fluid from ankylosing spondylitis patients was reported to be enriched for disease-linked clones.

With 7 bases clipped from V and 2 bases from J, the junction kept 6 bases outside the gene matches. In germline, CDR1 is MDHEN, CDR2 SYDVKM. CDR3 size: 14 residues. V and J are TRBV28 and TRBJ2-7; TRBD1 matches 9 bases. The sample comprised blood, either unsorted or a sorted T cell fraction (not recorded which). The clonotype originates from a male donor with ankylosing spondylitis. The CDR3 spells CASTRDRAAYEQYF. CDR3 bases: TGTGCCAGCACCAGGGACAGGGCGGCCTACGAGCAGTACTTC.